The present TCR beta chain was sequenced within a study of blood T cell repertoires in COVID-19. For the study at large: Samples of COVID-19 (acute and convalescent) were obtained from the United States, Italy and Spain. In each case, the material was cDNA or gDNA derived from T cells, B-cell-depleted T cells, or PBMCs.

In the original processing: The assay estimated nucleated cells by amplifying reference gene primers. Generated by immunoSEQ multiplex PCR, the TCRdb table keeps only in-frame clones and is missing some. V and J calls plus clone size are reproduced from that table; the DNA served to infer D and trimming. The repertoire holds some 200,000 clones, 75% to 90% seen once, with roughly 8% in the top ten. V lost 6 bases and J 0 bases, leaving 16 bases between the germline ends. This CDR3 comprises 15 residues. In germline, CDR1 is SGDLS, CDR2 YYNGEE. This receptor was obtained from a woman aged 60-70 years with acute or convalescent COVID-19. Sequencing was done on a sample of peripheral blood. The chain is built from TRBV9 and TRBJ2-7; a possible D gene is TRBD1 (5 bases). CDR3 sequence: CASNKGQGRSYEQYF. In nucleotides, the CDR3 is TGTGCCAGCAACAAAGGGCAGGGCCGCTCCTACGAGCAGTACTTC.